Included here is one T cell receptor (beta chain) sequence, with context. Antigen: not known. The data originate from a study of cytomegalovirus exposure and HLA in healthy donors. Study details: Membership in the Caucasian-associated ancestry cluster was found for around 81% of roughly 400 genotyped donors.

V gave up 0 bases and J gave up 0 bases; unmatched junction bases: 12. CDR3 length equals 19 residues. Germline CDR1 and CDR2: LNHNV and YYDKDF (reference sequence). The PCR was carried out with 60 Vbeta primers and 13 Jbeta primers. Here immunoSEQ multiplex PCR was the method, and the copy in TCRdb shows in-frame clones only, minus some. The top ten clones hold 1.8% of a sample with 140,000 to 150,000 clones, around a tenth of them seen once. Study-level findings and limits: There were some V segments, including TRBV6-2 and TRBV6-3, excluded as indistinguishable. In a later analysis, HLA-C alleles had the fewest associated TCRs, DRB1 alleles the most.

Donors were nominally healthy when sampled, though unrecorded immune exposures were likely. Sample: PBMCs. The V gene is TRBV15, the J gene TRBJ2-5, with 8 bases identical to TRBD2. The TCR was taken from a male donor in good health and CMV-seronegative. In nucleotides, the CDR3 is TGTGCCACCAGCAGAGATAGGGGAGGGACTAGTAGCGACCAAGAGACCCAGTACTTC. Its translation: CATSRDRGGTSSDQETQYF.